This note documents a single T cell receptor (beta chain) sequence. Its antigen is unknown. Deletions cut 3 bases from V and 2 bases from J, with 7 bases between. Germline V gene lookup returns CDR1 DFQATT and CDR2 SNEGSKA (reference sequence). This CDR3 is built from 12 residues. The sample originates from a study of Ad26.COV2.S vaccination and SARS-CoV-2 variants. Broader study findings: Recipients given vaccine exceeded placebo recipients in spike-specific TCR breadth.

The table came from immunoSEQ multiplex PCR; TCRdb's copy has only in-frame clones and leaves some out. The sample includes about 97,000 clones, about 78% seen only once; the top ten take around 16%. The clonotype comes from a human donor who had recovered from COVID-19. This chain uses TRBV20-1 with TRBJ1-2; D gene uncertain. Sequences were derived from peripheral blood, sampled after recovery from COVID-19. The CDR3 loop is CSASLSNYGYTF. The CDR3, as DNA: TGCAGTGCTAGTTTGAGCAACTATGGCTACACCTTC.